A single sample gave rise to the 10 T cell receptor beta chains below, sequenced in a study of siplizumab effects on memory and regulatory T cells. This table comes from immunoSEQ multiplex PCR, and its TCRdb copy is limited to in-frame clones, with some not included. The profile shows tens of thousands of clones, 90% to 95% of them singletons. The specimen sequenced was CD8+ T cells sorted from blood. The receptor set was obtained from a human donor in good health.

V gene TRBV9 combines with J gene TRBJ2-3; TRBD2 might be the D (7 bases). This CDR3 is built from 12 residues. Germline-derived CDR1 and CDR2 are SGDLS and YYNGEE. V was trimmed by 5 bases and J by 9 bases, leaving 13 bases between them. CDR3 region: CASSGGAGTQYF. Here the CDR3 DNA reads TGTGCCAGCAGTGGGGGGGCTGGAACGCAGTATTTT.

The chain links TRBV21-1 to TRBJ2-2. TRBV21-1 constitutes a pseudogene. There are 18 residues in the CDR3. The CDR3 protein is CASTKAFFRTLNTGELFF. The CDR3 DNA follows: TGTGCCAGCACCAAAGCGTTTTTTCGGACGTTGAACACCGGGGAGCTGTTTTTT.

V is TRBV7-9 and J is TRBJ2-1; 11 bases are shared with TRBD2. This CDR3 has 15 residues. With 5 bases clipped from V and 6 bases from J, the junction kept 6 bases outside the gene matches. Germline V CDR1 and CDR2: SEHNR, FQNEAQ (reference sequence). In DNA, the CDR3 is TGTGCCAGCAGCCAATTAGCGGGGGGGCCCAATGAGCAGTTCTTC. It encodes CASSQLAGGPNEQFF.

The chain combines TRBV21-1 with TRBJ1-1. TRBV21-1 is annotated as a pseudogene. The CDR3 has 15 residues. The CDR3 loop reads CASSKANRANTEAFF. The DNA of the CDR3 is TGTGCCAGCAGCAAAGCTAACCGGGCCAACACTGAAGCTTTCTTT.

The rearrangement joins TRBV4-1 to TRBJ2-6; D is uncertain. V lost 5 bases and J lost 2, with 1 base in between. There are 12 residues in the CDR3. Per germline, CDR1 MGHRA and CDR2 YSYEKL. DNA of the CDR3: TGCGCCAGCAGCGCTGGGGCCAACGTCCTGACTTTC. Translated, it gives CASSAGANVLTF.

Regarding this clone: The sample has other DNA sequences that encode this CDR3 too. The rearrangement joins TRBV19 to TRBJ2-7; 9 bases line up with TRBD1. This CDR3 region has 14 residues. The junction had 1 base not matched to a gene; V was cut back by 3 bases and J by 1 base. From germline, CDR1 is LNHDA and CDR2 SQIVND (reference sequence). The CDR3 sequence is CASSIGTGSYEQYF. CDR3 in DNA: TGTGCCAGTAGTATCGGGACAGGGTCCTACGAGCAGTACTTC.

This sequence joins TRBV9 and TRBJ2-7; 8 nucleotides match TRBD1. The CDR3 length is 15 residues. Germline V gene lookup returns CDR1 SGDLS and CDR2 YYNGEE. Unmatched junction bases numbered 5, after V lost 3 bases and J lost 0 bases. This CDR3 reads CASSGRQGSSYEQYF. DNA of the CDR3: TGTGCCAGCAGCGGACGACAGGGGAGCTCCTACGAGCAGTACTTC.

J is TRBJ2-2 and V is TRBV28; 8 bases align to TRBD2. J was trimmed by 7 bases and V by 2 bases; bases with no gene match: 6. Germline values: CDR1 MDHEN, CDR2 SYDVKM. This CDR3 is 15 amino acids long. CDR3 sequence (DNA): TGTGCCAGCAGTTTAGCCCAGGCGGGGGGCGGGGAGCTGTTTTTT. It yields the protein CASSLAQAGGGELFF.

The J gene is TRBJ1-1, the V gene TRBV27; TRBD1 might be the D (5 bases). The germline V and J ends were trimmed by 5 bases and 7 bases, with 11 bases remaining between them. Germline assignment: CDR1 MNHEY and CDR2 SMNVEV (reference sequence). The CDR3 extends over 12 amino acids. Written as DNA, the CDR3 is TGTGCCAGCAGTCAGGGAAGCGATGAAGCTTTCTTT. Translated: CASSQGSDEAFF.

This chain joins TRBV27 and TRBJ1-6; the match to TRBD1 covers 7 bases. Germline CDR1 is MNHEY and CDR2 is SMNVEV (reference sequence). V lost 5 bases and J lost 6; bases outside the gene matches: 7. CDR3 length equals 15 residues. The DNA for the CDR3 is TGTGCCAGCAGTGTTGGGACAGTCGTTAATTCACCCCTCCACTTT. Translated: CASSVGTVVNSPLHF.